This T cell receptor beta chain was captured by sequencing in a study of Ad26.COV2.S vaccination and SARS-CoV-2 variants. The overall study: Within the COV1001 Ad26.COV2.S trial arm, the donor was enrolled. Study-wide results and caveats: After vaccination, substantial breadth of spike-specific CD8+ and CD4+ responses was reported.

Germline trimming cut 4 bases from V and 6 bases from J; bases unmatched to any gene: 5. Germline V gene data show CDR1 as KGHSH and CDR2 as LQKENI. The CDR3 sequence is 15 residues long. TCRdb keeps only in-frame clones here, not all; method: immunoSEQ multiplex PCR. The sample consists of approximately 450,000 clones, around 90% of them appearing once. Treatment indicated: roughly 19 received Ad26.COV2.S at low or high dose, single or two shots; 5 received placebo; per-sample allocation not given. Each sample was drawn 63 days after the first injection (of vaccine or placebo). As its vector, the vaccine had Ad26, which expressed Wuhan-strain SARS-CoV-2 spike. Of note for this clone: The antigen remains undetermined.

The receptor was derived from a person aged 18-65 years who received the Ad26.COV2.S COVID-19 vaccine or a placebo. The genes are TRBV18 and TRBJ1-6; 8 bases agree with TRBD1. The sample here was peripheral blood, taken in a trial of Ad26.COV2.S vaccine versus placebo. The CDR3, as DNA: TGTGCCAGCTCACGGGGGACAGGAGTTAATTCACCCCTCCACTTT. Amino acids: CASSRGTGVNSPLHF.